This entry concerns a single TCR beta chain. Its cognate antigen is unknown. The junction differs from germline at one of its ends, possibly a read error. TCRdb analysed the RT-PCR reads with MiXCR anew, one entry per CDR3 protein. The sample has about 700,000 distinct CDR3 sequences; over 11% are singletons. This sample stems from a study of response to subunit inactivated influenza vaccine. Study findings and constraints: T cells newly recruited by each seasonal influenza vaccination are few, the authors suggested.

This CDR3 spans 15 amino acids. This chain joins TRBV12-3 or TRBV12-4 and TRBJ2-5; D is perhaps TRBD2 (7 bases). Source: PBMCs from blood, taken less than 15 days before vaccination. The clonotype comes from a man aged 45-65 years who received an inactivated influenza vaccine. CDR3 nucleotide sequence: TGTGCTAGCAGTTTGGCAAGAGGGGGGGCAGAGACCCAGTACTTC. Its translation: CASSLARGGAETQYF.